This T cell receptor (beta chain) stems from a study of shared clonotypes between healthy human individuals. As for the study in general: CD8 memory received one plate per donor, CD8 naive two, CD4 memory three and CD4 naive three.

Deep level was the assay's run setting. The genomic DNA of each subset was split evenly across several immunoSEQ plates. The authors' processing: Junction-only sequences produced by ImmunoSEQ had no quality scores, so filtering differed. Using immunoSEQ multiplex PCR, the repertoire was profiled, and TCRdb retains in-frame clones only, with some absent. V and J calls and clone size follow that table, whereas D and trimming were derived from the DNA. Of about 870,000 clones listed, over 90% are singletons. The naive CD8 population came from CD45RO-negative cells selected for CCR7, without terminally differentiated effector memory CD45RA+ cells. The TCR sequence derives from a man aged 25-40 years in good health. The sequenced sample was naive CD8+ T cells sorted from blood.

The CDR3 loop reads CASSLAPAGNQPQHF. The DNA for the CDR3 is TGTGCCAGCAGCTTGGCTCCTGCGGGAAATCAGCCCCAGCATTTT. This sequence joins TRBV5-8 and TRBJ1-5; D uncertain. This CDR3 contains 15 residues. V was shortened by 0 bases and J by 4 bases, with 11 bases between the two germline ends. The germline V gene encodes CDR1 SGHTS and CDR2 YDEGEE.